The 20 T cell receptor beta chains reported below all come from one sample, sequenced in a study of blood T cell repertoires in COVID-19. Profiled with immunoSEQ multiplex PCR; TCRdb holds only in-frame clones, not every one. The table lists 200,000 to 300,000 clones, around 90% of them singletons. The sequenced sample was peripheral blood. The receptors were gathered from a woman aged 25 to 39 with acute or convalescent COVID-19.

CDR3 coding DNA: TGTGCCAGCAGCCCTGCAGGTCCCGGGGAGCTGTTTTTT. It specifies CASSPAGPGELFF. The gene calls are TRBV14 and TRBJ2-2; D gene ambiguous. Trimming cost V 4 bases and J 6 bases, with 9 bases left between them. The germline V gene encodes CDR1 SGHDN and CDR2 FVKESK. This CDR3 is built from 13 residues.

The chain couples TRBV27 to TRBJ2-1; D gene ambiguous. V was shortened by 6 bases and J by 5 bases, with 14 bases between the two germline ends. There are 14 residues in the CDR3. Germline-derived CDR1 and CDR2 are MNHEY and SMNVEV (reference sequence). The CDR3 protein is CASRDPSFHNEQFF. Written as DNA, the CDR3 is TGTGCCAGCAGAGACCCTAGTTTCCACAATGAGCAGTTCTTC.

DNA for the CDR3: TGTGCCAGTAGTGTATCACAGGGTGTTGTCTCCTACGAGCAGTACTTC. Translated: CASSVSQGVVSYEQYF. The chain links TRBV19 to TRBJ2-7; perhaps TRBD1 as D (6 bases). V lost 5 bases and J lost 0, with 17 bases in between. The CDR3 runs 16 residues. Germline assignment: CDR1 LNHDA and CDR2 SQIVND (reference sequence). Full variable domain (missing parts from reference TRBV19 and TRBJ2-7): DGGITQSPKYLFRKEGQNVTLSCEQNLNHDAMYWYRQDPGQGLRLIYYSQIVNDFQKGDIAEGYSVSREKKESFPLTVTSAQKNPTAFYLCASSVSQGVVSYEQYFGPGTRLTVT.

This sequence joins TRBV12-3 or TRBV12-4 and TRBJ1-2; possible D gene TRBD1, 5 bases. The V end lost 10 bases, the J end lost 8 bases, and 17 bases lay between the germline ends. This CDR3 has 12 residues. The chain's CDR3 is CAIQQGGAGYTF. The CDR3 DNA reads TGTGCCATCCAGCAGGGCGGTGCGGGCTACACCTTC.

The chain recombines TRBV19 with TRBJ1-3; 9 bases map to TRBD1. Germline CDR1 LNHDA, CDR2 SQIVND (reference sequence). Losses at the gene ends were 7 bases for V and 3 bases for J; bases not matched to a gene: 4. The CDR3 has 14 amino acids. As DNA, the CDR3 is TGTGCCAGTAAACTGACAGGGGGTGGAAACACCATATATTTT. It yields the protein CASKLTGGGNTIYF.

The chain links TRBV30 to TRBJ2-7, with D perhaps TRBD2 (6 bases). The V end was cut by 0 bases, the J end by 5 bases, with 17 bases between. The germline V gene encodes CDR1 GTSNPN and CDR2 SVGIG (reference sequence). CDR3 size: 15 residues. CDR3 amino acids: CAWSVRDGSRNEQYF. The CDR3 DNA reads as TGTGCCTGGAGTGTACGGGACGGGAGCAGGAACGAGCAGTACTTC.

This clone was seen once. This chain joins TRBV7-2 and TRBJ2-3, with D perhaps TRBD2 (6 bases). The V and J ends lost 5 bases and 6 bases respectively, with 12 bases between them. Germline V gene sequence: CDR1 SGHTA, CDR2 FQGNSA. The CDR3 covers 13 residues. Written as DNA, the CDR3 is TGTGCCAGCAGCGTGGGGAGGATGGATACGCAGTATTTT. Amino acids: CASSVGRMDTQYF.

The chain carries TRBV5-1 and TRBJ2-7; no firm D call. CDR1 and CDR2 from the germline V gene are SGHRS and YFSETQ. CDR3 size: 11 residues. With 4 bases removed from V and 5 bases from J, the gap between germline ends came to 7 bases. The CDR3 sequence: CASSLADEQYF. CDR3 DNA sequence: TGCGCCAGCAGCCTCGCGGACGAGCAGTACTTC.

The chain combines TRBV4-3 with TRBJ1-1, with 7 bases identical to TRBD1. The CDR3 sequence is 13 residues long. Germline CDR1 reads LGHNA; CDR2 reads YSLEER. Trimming cost V 1 base and J 4 bases; bases outside gene matches: 0. CDR3 amino acids: CASSQGQGTEAFF. CDR3 in DNA: TGCGCCAGCAGCCAAGGACAGGGCACTGAAGCTTTCTTT.

This chain joins TRBV2 and TRBJ2-5, with 10 bases lining up with TRBD2. The CDR3 spans 15 residues. Losses at the gene ends were 7 bases for V and 2 bases for J; bases not matched to a gene: 7. From germline, CDR1 is SNHLY and CDR2 FYNNEI. CDR3 amino acids: CASIPGLASQETQYF. The CDR3 DNA follows: TGTGCCAGCATTCCGGGACTAGCGTCACAAGAGACCCAGTACTTC.

The J gene is TRBJ2-2, the V gene TRBV6-5; TRBD2 agrees at 11 bases. From germline, CDR1 is MNHEY and CDR2 SVGAGI. The CDR3 covers 13 residues. V was clipped by 9 bases and J by 8 bases; unmatched bases: 5. CDR3 nucleotides: TGTGCCAGTTCTCGACTAGCGGGAGGGGAGCTGTTTTTT. Amino acids: CASSRLAGGELFF.

This clone was observed a single time. The V gene is TRBV11-3, the J gene TRBJ2-7, with D hard to call. Germline CDR1 reads SGHNT; CDR2 reads YENEEA. V was cut by 4 bases and J by 1 base, with 11 bases left in between. CDR3 size: 14 residues. CDR3 residues: CASSSPTLSYEQYF. The CDR3 DNA reads as TGTGCCAGCAGCTCCCCGACTCTTTCCTACGAGCAGTACTTC.

J is TRBJ1-5 and V is TRBV10-3, with TRBD1 as a possible D gene (6 bases). Germline-derived CDR1 and CDR2 are ENHRY and SYGVKD. The CDR3 is 16 amino acids. The V end was cut by 6 bases, the J end by 6 bases, with 21 bases between. The DNA of the CDR3 is TGTGCCATCAGCCGCGACAGGCCCGCTAACGCTCAGCCCCAGCATTTT. It yields the protein CAISRDRPANAQPQHF.

This sequence joins TRBV4-2 and TRBJ1-1; D is unclear. Germline values: CDR1 LGHNA, CDR2 YNFKEQ. The V gene lost 0 bases and the J gene lost 6 bases, with 11 bases spanning the gap. CDR3 size: 14 residues. CDR3 residues: CASSQEPQRAEAFF. The CDR3 DNA reads TGTGCCAGCAGCCAAGAGCCCCAACGGGCTGAAGCTTTCTTT.

This chain connects TRBV19 to TRBJ1-6; D unclear. Trimming pared 0 bases from V and 10 bases from J, leaving 7 bases between. Germline CDR1 is LNHDA and CDR2 is SQIVND (reference sequence). CDR3 size: 13 residues. The CDR3 region has the DNA TGTGCCAGTAGTATAGATGAGGTATCACCCCTCCACTTT. It codes for CASSIDEVSPLHF.

This chain uses TRBV29-1 with TRBJ1-1; D uncertain. The CDR3 loop spans 12 amino acids. The V gene's germline CDR1 is SQVTM and CDR2 ANQGSEA. V gave up 7 bases and J gave up 6 bases, with 15 bases separating them. The CDR3 region is CSASILAAEAFF. CDR3 DNA: TGCAGCGCAAGTATATTGGCGGCTGAAGCTTTCTTT.

In its sample, this clone was seen once. The rearrangement links TRBV13 to TRBJ1-1; D possibly corresponds to TRBD1 (6 bases). V was trimmed by 0 bases and J by 5 bases, leaving 13 bases between them. Germline V gives CDR1 PRHDT, CDR2 FYEKMQ (reference sequence). This CDR3 region has 15 residues. This chain's CDR3 is CASSLGGRGGTEAFF. CDR3 DNA sequence: TGTGCCAGCAGCTTAGGCGGAAGGGGGGGTACTGAAGCTTTCTTT. Supplemented by reference TRBV13 and TRBJ1-1, the full variable domain reads AAGVIQSPRHLIKEKRETATLKCYPIPRHDTVYWYQQGPGQDPQFLISFYEKMQSDKGSIPDRFSAQQFSDYHSELNMSSLELGDSALYFCASSLGGRGGTEAFFGQGTRLTVV.

To note about this clone: An end of the junction does not agree with germline; a read error may underlie this. The rearrangement uses TRBV7-7 and TRBJ2-7, with a possible D match to TRBD2 (6 bases). CDR1 SSHAT and CDR2 FNYEAQ come from the germline V gene (reference sequence). CDR3 length: 14 residues. CDR3 coding DNA: TGTGCTAGCAGCTTAGCGGACACGGGCTACGAGCAGTACTTC. Protein product: CASSLADTGYEQYF.

Only a few counts were recorded for this clone. The chain is built from TRBV6-4 and TRBJ2-3; a weak D match, TRBD1 (7 bases). Germline V gene sequence: CDR1 MRHNA, CDR2 SNTAGT. Deletions cut 0 bases from V and 5 bases from J, with 12 bases between. The CDR3 has 15 amino acids. As DNA, the CDR3 is TGTGCCAGCAGTGACTCGGAGGGGGCGGGAGATACGCAGTATTTT. Its translation is CASSDSEGAGDTQYF.

J is TRBJ2-5 and V is TRBV5-1, with TRBD1 matching 8 bases. The CDR3 runs 14 residues. V shed 4 bases, J shed 4 bases, and the junction held 6 bases outside the gene matches. From germline, CDR1 is SGHRS and CDR2 YFSETQ. CDR3 sequence (DNA): TGCGCCAGCAGCGGAAAACAGGGGGGAGAGACCCAGTACTTC. Protein product: CASSGKQGGETQYF.